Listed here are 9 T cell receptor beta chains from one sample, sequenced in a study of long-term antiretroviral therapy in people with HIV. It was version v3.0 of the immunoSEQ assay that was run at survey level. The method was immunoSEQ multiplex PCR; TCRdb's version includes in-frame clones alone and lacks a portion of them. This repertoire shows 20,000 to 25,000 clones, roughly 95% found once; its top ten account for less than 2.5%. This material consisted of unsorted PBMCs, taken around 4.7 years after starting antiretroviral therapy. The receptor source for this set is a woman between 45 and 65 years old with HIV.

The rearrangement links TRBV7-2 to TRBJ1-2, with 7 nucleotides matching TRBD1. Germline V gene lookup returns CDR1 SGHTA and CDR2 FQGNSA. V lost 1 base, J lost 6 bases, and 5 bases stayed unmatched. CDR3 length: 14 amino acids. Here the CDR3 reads CASSLEGAPDGYTF. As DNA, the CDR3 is TGTGCCAGCAGCTTAGAGGGGGCGCCGGATGGCTACACCTTC. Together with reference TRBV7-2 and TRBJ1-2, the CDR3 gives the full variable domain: GAGVSQSPSNKVTEKGKDVELRCDPISGHTALYWYRQSLGQGLEFLIYFQGNSAPDKSGLPSDRFSAERTGGSVSTLTIQRTQQEDSAVYLCASSLEGAPDGYTFGSGTRLTVV.

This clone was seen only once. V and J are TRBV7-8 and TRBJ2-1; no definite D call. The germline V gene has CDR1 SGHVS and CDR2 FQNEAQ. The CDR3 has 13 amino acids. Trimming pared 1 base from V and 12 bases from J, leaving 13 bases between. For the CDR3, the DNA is TGTGCCAGCAGCTTAGGTGGTCGAGGTGGGCAGTTCTTC. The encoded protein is CASSLGGRGGQFF.

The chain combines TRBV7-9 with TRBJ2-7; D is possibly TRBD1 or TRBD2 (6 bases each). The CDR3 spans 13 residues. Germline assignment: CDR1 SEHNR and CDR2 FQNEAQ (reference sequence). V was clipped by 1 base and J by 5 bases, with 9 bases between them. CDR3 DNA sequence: TGTGCCAGCAGCTTAGGGGGGGCAGACGAGCAGTACTTC. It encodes CASSLGGADEQYF.

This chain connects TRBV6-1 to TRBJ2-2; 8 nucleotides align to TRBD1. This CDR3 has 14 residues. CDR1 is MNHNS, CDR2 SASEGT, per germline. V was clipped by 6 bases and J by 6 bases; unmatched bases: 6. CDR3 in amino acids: CASRGQGGSGELFF. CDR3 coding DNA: TGTGCCAGCAGAGGACAGGGAGGTTCCGGGGAGCTGTTTTTT.

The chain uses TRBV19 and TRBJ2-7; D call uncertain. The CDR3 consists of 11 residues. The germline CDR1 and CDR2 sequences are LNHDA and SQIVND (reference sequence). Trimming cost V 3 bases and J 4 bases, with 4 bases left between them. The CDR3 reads CASSIIYEQYF. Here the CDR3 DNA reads TGTGCCAGTAGTATTATATACGAGCAGTACTTC.

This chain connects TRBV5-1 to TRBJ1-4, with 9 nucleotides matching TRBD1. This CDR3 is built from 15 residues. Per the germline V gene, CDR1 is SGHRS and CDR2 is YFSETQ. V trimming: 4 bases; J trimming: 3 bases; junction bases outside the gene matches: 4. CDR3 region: CASSPQGASNEKLFF. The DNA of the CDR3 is TGCGCCAGCAGCCCACAGGGGGCTTCTAATGAAAAACTGTTTTTT.

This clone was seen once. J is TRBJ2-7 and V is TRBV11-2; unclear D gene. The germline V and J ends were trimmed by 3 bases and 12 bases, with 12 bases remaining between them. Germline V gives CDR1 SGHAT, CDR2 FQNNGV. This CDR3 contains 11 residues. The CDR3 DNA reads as TGTGCCAGCAGCTTTAAAACAATCGGGTACTTC. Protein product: CASSFKTIGYF.

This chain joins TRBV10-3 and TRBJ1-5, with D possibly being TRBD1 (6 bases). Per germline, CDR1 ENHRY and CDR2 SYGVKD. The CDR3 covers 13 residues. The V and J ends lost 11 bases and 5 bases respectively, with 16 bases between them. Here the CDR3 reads CASRRGADQPQHF. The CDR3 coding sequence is TGTGCCTCCCGGCGGGGGGCCGATCAGCCCCAGCATTTT.

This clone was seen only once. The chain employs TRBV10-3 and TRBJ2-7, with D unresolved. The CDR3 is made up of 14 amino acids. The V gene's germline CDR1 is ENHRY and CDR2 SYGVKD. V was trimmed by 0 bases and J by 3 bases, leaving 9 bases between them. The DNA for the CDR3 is TGTGCCATCAGTGAGTCGGGTGGAAACTACGAGCAGTACTTC. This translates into CAISESGGNYEQYF.